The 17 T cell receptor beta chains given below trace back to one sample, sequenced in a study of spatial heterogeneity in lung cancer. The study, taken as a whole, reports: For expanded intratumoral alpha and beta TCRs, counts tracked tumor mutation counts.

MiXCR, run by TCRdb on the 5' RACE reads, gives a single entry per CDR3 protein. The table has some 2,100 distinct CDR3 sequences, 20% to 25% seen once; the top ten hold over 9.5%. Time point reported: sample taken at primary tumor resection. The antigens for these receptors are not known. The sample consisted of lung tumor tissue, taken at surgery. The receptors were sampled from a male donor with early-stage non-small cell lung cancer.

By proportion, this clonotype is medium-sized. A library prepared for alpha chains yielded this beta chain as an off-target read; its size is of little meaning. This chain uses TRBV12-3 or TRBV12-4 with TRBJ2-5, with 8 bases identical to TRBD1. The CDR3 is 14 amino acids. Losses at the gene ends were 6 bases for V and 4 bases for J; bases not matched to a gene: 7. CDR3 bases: TGTGCCAGCAGGACAGGGGATTGGGTAGAGACCCAGTACTTC. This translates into CASRTGDWVETQYF.

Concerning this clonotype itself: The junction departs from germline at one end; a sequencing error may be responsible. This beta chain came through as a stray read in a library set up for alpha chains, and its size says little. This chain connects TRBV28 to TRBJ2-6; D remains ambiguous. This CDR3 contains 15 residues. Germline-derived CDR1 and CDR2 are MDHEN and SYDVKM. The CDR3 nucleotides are TGTGCCGGCAGCGCTACCTACTCTGGGGCCAACGTCCTGACTTTC. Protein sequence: CAGSATYSGANVLTF.

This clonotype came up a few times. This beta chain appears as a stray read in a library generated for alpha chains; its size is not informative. CDR3 bases: TGTGCCAGCGCGGCCCACTTGAACACAGATACGCAGTATTTT. It specifies CASAAHLNTDTQYF. The chain joins TRBV2 to TRBJ2-3; no reliable D call. Germline V gene data show CDR1 as SNHLY and CDR2 as FYNNEI. The CDR3 runs to 14 residues. Trimming took 8 bases from V and 2 from J, leaving 14 bases between them.

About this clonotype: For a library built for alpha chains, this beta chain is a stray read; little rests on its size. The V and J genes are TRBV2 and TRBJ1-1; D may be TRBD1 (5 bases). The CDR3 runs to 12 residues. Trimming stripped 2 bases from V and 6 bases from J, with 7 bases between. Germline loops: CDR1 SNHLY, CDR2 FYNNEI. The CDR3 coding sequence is TGTGCCAGCAGTGAATTGGGGCCTGAAGCTTTCTTT. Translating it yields CASSELGPEAFF.

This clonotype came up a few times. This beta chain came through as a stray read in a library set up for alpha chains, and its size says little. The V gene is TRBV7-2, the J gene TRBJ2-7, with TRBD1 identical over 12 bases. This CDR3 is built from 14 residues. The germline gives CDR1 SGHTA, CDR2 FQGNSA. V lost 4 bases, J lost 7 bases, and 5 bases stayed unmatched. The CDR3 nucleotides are TGTGCCAGCAGCTGGGGACAGGGGGCGAGGGAGCAGTACTTC. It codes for CASSWGQGAREQYF.

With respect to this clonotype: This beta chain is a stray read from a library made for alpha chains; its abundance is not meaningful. CDR3 sequence reads: CASSQEIPYEQYF. The CDR3 DNA sequence: TGTGCCAGCAGTCAGGAGATCCCCTACGAGCAGTACTTC. V gene TRBV28 combines with J gene TRBJ2-7; the D is unclear. The V end lost 5 bases, the J end lost 2 bases, and 10 bases lay between the germline ends. The CDR3 has 13 amino acids. Germline loops: CDR1 MDHEN, CDR2 SYDVKM.

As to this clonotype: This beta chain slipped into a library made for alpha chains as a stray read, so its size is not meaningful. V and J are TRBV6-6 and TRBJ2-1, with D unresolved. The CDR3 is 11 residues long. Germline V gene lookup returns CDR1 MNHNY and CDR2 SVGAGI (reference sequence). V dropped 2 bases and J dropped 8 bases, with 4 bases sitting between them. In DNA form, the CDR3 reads TGTGCCAGCAGTTACGGTGATGAGCAGTTCTTC. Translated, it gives CASSYGDEQFF.

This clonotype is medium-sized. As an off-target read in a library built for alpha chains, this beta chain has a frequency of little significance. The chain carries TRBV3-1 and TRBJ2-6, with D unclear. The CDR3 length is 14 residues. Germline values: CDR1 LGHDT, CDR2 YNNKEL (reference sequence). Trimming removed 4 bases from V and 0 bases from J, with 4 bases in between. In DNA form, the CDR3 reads TGTGCCAGCAGCCGAGGCTCTGGGGCCAACGTCCTGACTTTC. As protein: CASSRGSGANVLTF.

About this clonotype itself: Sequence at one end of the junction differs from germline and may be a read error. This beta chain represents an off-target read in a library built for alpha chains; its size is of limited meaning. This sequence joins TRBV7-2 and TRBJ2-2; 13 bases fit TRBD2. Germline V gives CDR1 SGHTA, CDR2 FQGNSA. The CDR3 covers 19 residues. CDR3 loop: CASSLGASGLAGLGEELLF. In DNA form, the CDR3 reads TGTGCCAGCAGCTTAGGTGCATCGGGACTAGCGGGGCTGGGAGAGGAGCTGCTTTTT.

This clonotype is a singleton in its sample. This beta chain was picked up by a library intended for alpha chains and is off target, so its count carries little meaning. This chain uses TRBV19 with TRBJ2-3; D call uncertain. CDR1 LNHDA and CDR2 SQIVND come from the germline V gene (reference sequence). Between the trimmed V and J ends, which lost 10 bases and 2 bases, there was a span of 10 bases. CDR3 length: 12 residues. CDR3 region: CATSAYTDTQYF. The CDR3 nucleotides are TGTGCCACCTCTGCCTACACAGATACGCAGTATTTT. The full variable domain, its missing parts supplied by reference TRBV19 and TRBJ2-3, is DGGITQSPKYLFRKEGQNVTLSCEQNLNHDAMYWYRQDPGQGLRLIYYSQIVNDFQKGDIAEGYSVSREKKESFPLTVTSAQKNPTAFYLCATSAYTDTQYFGPGTRLTVL.

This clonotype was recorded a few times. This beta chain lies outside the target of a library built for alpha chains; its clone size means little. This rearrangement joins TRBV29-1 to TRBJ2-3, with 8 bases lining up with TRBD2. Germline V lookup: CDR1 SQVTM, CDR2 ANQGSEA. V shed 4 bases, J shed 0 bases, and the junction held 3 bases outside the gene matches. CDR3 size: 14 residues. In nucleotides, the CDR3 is TGCAGCGTTGCGAGCGGGAGCAGCACAGATACGCAGTATTTT. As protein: CSVASGSSTDTQYF.

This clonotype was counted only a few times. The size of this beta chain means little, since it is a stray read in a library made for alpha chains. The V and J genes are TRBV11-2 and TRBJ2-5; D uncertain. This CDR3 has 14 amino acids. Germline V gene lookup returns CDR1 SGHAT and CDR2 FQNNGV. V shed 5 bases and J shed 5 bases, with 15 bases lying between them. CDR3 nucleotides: TGTGCCAGCAGCCCCCTAATAGCTGGGGAGACCCAGTACTTC. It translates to CASSPLIAGETQYF.

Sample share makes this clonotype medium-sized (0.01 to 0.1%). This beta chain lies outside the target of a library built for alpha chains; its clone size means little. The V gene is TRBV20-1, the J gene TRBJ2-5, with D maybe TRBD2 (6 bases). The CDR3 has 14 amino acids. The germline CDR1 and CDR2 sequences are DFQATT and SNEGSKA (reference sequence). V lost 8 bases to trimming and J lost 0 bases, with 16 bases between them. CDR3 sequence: CSTYPRGYQETQYF. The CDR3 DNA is TGCAGTACCTATCCGCGGGGTTACCAAGAGACCCAGTACTTC.

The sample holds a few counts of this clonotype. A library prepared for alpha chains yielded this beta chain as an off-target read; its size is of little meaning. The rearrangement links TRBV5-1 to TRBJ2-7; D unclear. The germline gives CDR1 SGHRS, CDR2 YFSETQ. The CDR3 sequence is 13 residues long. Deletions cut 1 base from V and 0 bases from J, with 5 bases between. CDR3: CASSLTSSYEQYF. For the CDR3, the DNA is TGCGCCAGCAGCTTGACGAGCTCCTACGAGCAGTACTTC.

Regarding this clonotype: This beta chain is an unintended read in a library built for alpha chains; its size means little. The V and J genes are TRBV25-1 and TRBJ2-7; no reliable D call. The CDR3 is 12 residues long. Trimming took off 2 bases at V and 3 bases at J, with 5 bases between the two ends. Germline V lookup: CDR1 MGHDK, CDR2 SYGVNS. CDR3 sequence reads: CASSEGRYEQYF. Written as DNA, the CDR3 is TGTGCCAGCAGTGAAGGGCGCTACGAGCAGTACTTC.

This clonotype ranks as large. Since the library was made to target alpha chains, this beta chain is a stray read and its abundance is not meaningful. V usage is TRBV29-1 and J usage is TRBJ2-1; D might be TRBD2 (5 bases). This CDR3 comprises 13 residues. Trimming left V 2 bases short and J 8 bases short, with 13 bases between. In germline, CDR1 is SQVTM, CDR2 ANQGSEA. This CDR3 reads CSVERDLGHEQFF. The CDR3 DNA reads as TGCAGCGTTGAACGGGATTTAGGCCATGAGCAGTTCTTC.

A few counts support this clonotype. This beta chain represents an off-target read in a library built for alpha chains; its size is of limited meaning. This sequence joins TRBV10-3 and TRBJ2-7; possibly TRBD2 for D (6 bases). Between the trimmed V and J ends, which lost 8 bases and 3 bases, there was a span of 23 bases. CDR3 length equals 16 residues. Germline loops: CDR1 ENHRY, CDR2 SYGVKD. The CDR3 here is CAIGGNKGGVDYEQYF. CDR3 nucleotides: TGTGCCATCGGGGGAAACAAGGGAGGAGTCGACTACGAGCAGTACTTC.